The present T cell receptor (beta chain) was sequenced within a study of T cell changes during pregnancy in multiple sclerosis. Profiled with immunoSEQ multiplex PCR; TCRdb holds only in-frame clones, not every one. Among 50,000 or so clones listed, around 93% were seen once. The germline CDR1 and CDR2 sequences are MGHRA and YSYEKL. The CDR3 sequence is 16 residues long. V was pared by 1 base and J by 2 bases, with 14 bases between. This TCR was sampled from a female donor with multiple sclerosis, enrolled in a pregnancy study. The sequenced sample was peripheral blood, obtained in the third trimester of pregnancy. The V and J genes are TRBV4-1 and TRBJ1-1; no reliable D call. The CDR3 region is CASSQGLGRPNTEAFF. CDR3 sequence (DNA): TGCGCCAGCAGCCAAGGCCTCGGCAGGCCTAACACTGAAGCTTTCTTT.